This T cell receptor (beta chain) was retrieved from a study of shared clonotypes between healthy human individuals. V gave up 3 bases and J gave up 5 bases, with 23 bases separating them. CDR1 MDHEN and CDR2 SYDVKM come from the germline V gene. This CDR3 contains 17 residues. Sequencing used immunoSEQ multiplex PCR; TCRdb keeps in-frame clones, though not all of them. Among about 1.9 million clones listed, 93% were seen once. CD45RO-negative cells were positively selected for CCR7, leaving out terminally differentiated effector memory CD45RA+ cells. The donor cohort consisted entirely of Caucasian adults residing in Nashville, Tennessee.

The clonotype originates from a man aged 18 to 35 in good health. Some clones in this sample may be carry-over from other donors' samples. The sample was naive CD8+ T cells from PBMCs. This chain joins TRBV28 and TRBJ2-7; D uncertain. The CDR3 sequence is CASSFAGTRMAAHEQYF. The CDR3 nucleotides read TGTGCCAGCAGTTTCGCAGGAACACGAATGGCGGCCCACGAGCAGTACTTC.